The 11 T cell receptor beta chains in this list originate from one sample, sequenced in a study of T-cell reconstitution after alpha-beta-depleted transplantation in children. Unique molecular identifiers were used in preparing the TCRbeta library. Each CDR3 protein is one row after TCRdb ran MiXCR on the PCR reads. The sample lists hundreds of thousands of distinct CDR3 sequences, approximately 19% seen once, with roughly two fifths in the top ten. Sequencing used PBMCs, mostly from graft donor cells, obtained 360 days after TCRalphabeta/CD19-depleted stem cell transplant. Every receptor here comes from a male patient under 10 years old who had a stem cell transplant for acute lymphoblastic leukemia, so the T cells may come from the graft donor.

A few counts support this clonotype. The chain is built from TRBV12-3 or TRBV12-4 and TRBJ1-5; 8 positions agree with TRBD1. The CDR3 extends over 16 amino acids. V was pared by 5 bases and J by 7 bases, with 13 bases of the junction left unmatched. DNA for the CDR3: TGTGCCAGCAGTCCAACCCGGGCAGGGGGCCGACAGCCCCAGCATTTT. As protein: CASSPTRAGGRQPQHF.

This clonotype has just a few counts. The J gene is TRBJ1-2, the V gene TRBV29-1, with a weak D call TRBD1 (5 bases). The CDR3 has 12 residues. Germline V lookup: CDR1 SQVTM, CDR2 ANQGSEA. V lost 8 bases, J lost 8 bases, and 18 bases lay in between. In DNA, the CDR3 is TGCAGCTCACGAGGGGCTGCGGGGGGCTACACCTTC. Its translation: CSSRGAAGGYTF.

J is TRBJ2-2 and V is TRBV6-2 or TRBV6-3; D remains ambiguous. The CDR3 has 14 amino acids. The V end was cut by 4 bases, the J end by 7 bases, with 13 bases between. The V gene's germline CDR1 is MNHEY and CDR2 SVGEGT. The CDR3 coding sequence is TGTGCCAGCAGTTCCCTCCTAGTTTACGGGGAGCTGTTTTTT. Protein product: CASSSLLVYGELFF.

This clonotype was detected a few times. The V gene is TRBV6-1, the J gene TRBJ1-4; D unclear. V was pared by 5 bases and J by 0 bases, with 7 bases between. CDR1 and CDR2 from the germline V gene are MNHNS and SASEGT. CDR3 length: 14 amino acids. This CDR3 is CASSRFATNEKLFF. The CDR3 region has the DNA TGTGCCAGCAGTAGATTTGCAACTAATGAAAAACTGTTTTTT.

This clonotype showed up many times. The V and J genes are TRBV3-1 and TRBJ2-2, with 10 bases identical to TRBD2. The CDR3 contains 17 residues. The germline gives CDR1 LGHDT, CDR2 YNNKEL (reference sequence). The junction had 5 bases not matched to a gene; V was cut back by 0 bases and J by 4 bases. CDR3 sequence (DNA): TGTGCCAGCAGCCAAGATACTAGCGGGGCTCTCACCGGGGAGCTGTTTTTT. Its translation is CASSQDTSGALTGELFF.

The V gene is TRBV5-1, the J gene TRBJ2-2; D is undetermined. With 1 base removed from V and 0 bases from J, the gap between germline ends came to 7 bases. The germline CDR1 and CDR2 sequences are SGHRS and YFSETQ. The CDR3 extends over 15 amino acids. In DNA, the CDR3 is TGCGCCAGCAGCTTGCAGAATACGAACACCGGGGAGCTGTTTTTT. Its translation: CASSLQNTNTGELFF. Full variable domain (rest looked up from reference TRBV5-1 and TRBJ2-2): KAGVTQTPRYLIKTRGQQVTLSCSPISGHRSVSWYQQTPGQGLQFLFEYFSETQRNKGNFPGRFSGRQFSNSRSEMNVSTLELGDSALYLCASSLQNTNTGELFFGEGSRLTVL.

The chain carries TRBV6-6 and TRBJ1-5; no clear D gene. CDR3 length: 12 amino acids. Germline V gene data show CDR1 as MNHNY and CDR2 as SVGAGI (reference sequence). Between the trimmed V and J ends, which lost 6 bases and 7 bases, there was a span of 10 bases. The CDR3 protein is CASSSGSQPQHF. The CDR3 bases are TGTGCCAGCAGCTCGGGAAGCCAGCCCCAGCATTTT.

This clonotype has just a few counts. This CDR3 is CASSQDSYGDQETQYF. CDR3 sequence (DNA): TGCGCCAGCAGCCAAGATTCCTACGGGGACCAAGAGACCCAGTACTTC. This sequence joins TRBV4-1 and TRBJ2-5; D possibly corresponds to TRBD2 (5 bases). CDR1 and CDR2 from the germline V gene are MGHRA and YSYEKL. The CDR3 is made up of 16 amino acids. Deletions cut 0 bases from V and 0 bases from J, with 11 bases between.

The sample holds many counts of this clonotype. The CDR3 DNA sequence: TGTGCCAGCAGTCCAACGGGACAGGCCTATGGCTACACCTTC. It specifies CASSPTGQAYGYTF. The chain is built from TRBV27 and TRBJ1-2; 8 nucleotides align to TRBD1. The CDR3 extends over 14 amino acids. Germline V lookup: CDR1 MNHEY, CDR2 SMNVEV (reference sequence). The J segment lost 4 bases and the V segment lost 5 bases, leaving 6 bases of the junction unmatched.

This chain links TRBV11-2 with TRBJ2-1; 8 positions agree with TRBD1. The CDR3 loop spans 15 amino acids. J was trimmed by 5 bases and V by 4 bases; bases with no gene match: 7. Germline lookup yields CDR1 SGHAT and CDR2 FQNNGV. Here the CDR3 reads CASSSLQGEHNEQFF. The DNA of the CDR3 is TGTGCCAGCAGCTCCTTACAGGGGGAACACAATGAGCAGTTCTTC. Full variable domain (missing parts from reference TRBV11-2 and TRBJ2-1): EAGVAQSPRYKIIEKRQSVAFWCNPISGHATLYWYQQILGQGPKLLIQFQNNGVVDDSQLPKDRFSAERLKGVDSTLKIQPAKLEDSAVYLCASSSLQGEHNEQFFGPGTRLTVL.

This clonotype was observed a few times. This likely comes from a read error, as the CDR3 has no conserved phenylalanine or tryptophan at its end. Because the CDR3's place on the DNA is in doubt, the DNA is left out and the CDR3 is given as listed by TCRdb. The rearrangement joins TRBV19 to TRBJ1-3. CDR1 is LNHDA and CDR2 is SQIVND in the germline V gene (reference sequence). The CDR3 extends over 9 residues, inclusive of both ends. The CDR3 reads CARPSPLQG.